This T cell receptor beta chain derives from a study of breast tumors, draining lymph nodes, adjacent tissues (dated by TCRdb to between 2015 and 2016). In terms of the full investigation: TCR beta repertoires were compared across tumor, adjacent nontumor tissue and axillary lymph nodes obtained from breast cancer patients. In human breast cancer, the study set out to evaluate how tumor, surrounding tissue and draining lymph node repertoires relate to one another and whether T cells may move between these sites.

Study-wide findings and limitations: Tumor and nontumor tissue repertoires were found to be significantly more similar in luminal-like than in basal-like breast cancer. T-cell repertoire diversity in tumors was found to be lower than in lymph nodes but higher than in nontumor tissue, and preferential V and J gene usage was observed. Rather than being directly demonstrated, the conclusion that tumor T cells originate in lymph nodes was presented as consistent with a hypothesis. The data were considered consistent with most tumor T cells being derived from the lymph node and subsequently expanding within tumor tissue.

Points on this clonotype: It has no known antigen specificity. No base-level quality is on record; no much larger clone is a single base apart.

Sequencing used an Illumina HiSeq 2000. Multiplex PCR amplification was used to build the TCR beta chain libraries. High-throughput sequencing was used to analyze the amplified TCR beta chain products. TCRdb reprocessed the public reads (quality trimming at Q25 with fastp, clone calling with MiXCR) and kept in-frame beta chains. Records with the same CDR3 protein are collapsed into one entry carrying the most frequent genes and DNA. This sample is represented by fewer than 80,000 distinct CDR3 sequences; around two fifths of them were singletons. Over 7.5% of the sample goes to the ten largest clones. The clonotype originates from a female donor with breast cancer. Some clones in this sample may be carry-over from other donors' samples. Sequenced sample: breast tumor tissue.

The sequenced DNA is TGTGCCAGCAGTGAGACAGGGCGGGATCAGCCCCAGCATTTT. This codes for CASSETGRDQPQHF. The V and J segments used are TRBV25-1 and TRBJ1-5, with 7 middle bases fitting TRBD1. The CDR3 goes from the cysteine to the phenylalanine over 14 residues. Just CDR3 DNA is preserved here, 42 bases in frame from base 1. The germline V gene encodes CDR1 MGHDK and CDR2 SYGVNS. V lost 3 bases and J lost 5 bases, and the count of bases not matched to a germline gene is 4.